This TCR beta chain was obtained from a study of blood T cell repertoires in COVID-19. Study at large: PBMCs, B-cell-depleted T cells, or T cells provided the cDNA or gDNA that made up the material.

V lost 6 bases to trimming and J lost 5 bases, with 8 bases between them. The CDR3 covers 12 residues. CDR1 is MNHEY, CDR2 SMNVEV, per germline (reference sequence). Assay: immunoSEQ multiplex PCR; the TCRdb copy retains only in-frame clones and omits some. The profile shows about 430,000 clones, 70% to 90% of them singletons. This TCR derives from a woman between 18 and 29 years old who had been exposed to COVID-19. The sequencing input was PBMCs or T cells enriched from blood (not recorded which). The rearrangement links TRBV27 to TRBJ2-4; unclear D gene. The DNA of the CDR3 is TGTGCCAGCAGGGGCTTAGAAAACATTCAGTACTTC. Translation gives CASRGLENIQYF.